The 3 T cell receptor beta chains below all came from one sample that was sequenced in a study of blood T cell repertoires in COVID-19. TCRdb's copy holds only in-frame clones and misses some; the assay was immunoSEQ multiplex PCR. The table has a few hundred thousand clones, 88% seen once. The sequenced sample consisted of peripheral blood. The receptors come from an older woman with COVID-19, enrolled during active disease.

The chain couples TRBV30 to TRBJ2-7; a weak D match, TRBD2 (6 bases). The CDR3 is 14 amino acids. CDR1 and CDR2 from the germline V gene are GTSNPN and SVGIG (reference sequence). Trimming took off 0 bases at V and 6 bases at J, with 15 bases between the two ends. The CDR3 region is CAWSVRQRASEQYF. DNA for the CDR3: TGTGCCTGGAGTGTACGACAGCGGGCGAGCGAGCAGTACTTC.

The V call is TRBV19, the J call TRBJ1-5, with D perhaps matching TRBD1 (6 bases). The V end lost 4 bases, the J end lost 4 bases, and 11 bases lay between the germline ends. Germline V CDR1 and CDR2: LNHDA, SQIVND (reference sequence). This CDR3 region has 14 residues. CDR3 in amino acids: CASSSDRQNQPQHF. DNA for the CDR3: TGTGCCAGTAGTAGTGACAGGCAAAATCAGCCCCAGCATTTT.

CDR3 DNA sequence: TGTGCCAGCTCCCGGGACAGGGTGGATGAAAAACTGTTTTTT. Protein: CASSRDRVDEKLFF. The chain couples TRBV18 to TRBJ1-4, with 9 bases aligning to TRBD1. This CDR3 contains 14 residues. The V and J ends lost 6 bases and 6 bases, in that order; junction bases with no gene match: 5. Germline lookup yields CDR1 KGHSH and CDR2 LQKENI.